The 17 T cell receptor beta chains in this list originate from one sample, sequenced in a study of shared clonotypes between healthy human individuals. Method: immunoSEQ multiplex PCR; TCRdb's copy keeps in-frame clones and lacks some. The table includes roughly 500,000 clones, over 75% detected once. The sample taken for sequencing was PBMCs. These receptors were obtained from a woman aged 40 to 50 in good health. Some clones in this sample may be carry-over from other donors' samples.

The chain employs TRBV29-1 and TRBJ2-7, with 8 bases identical to TRBD2. This CDR3 contains 13 residues. CDR1 and CDR2 (germline): SQVTM, ANQGSEA. J gave up 0 bases and V 7 bases, and 5 bases lay outside the gene matches. CDR3 sequence: CSASGTSSYEQYF. In DNA form, the CDR3 reads TGCAGCGCCTCCGGGACTAGCTCCTACGAGCAGTACTTC.

A remark on this clone: A junction end diverges from the germline sequence, so it may reflect a read error. The CDR3 DNA sequence: TGTGCCAGCAGTTTCGGGGATCGCGACACTGAAGCTTTCTTT. Protein sequence: CASSFGDRDTEAFF. The chain is built from TRBV10-3 and TRBJ1-1; D ambiguous. The CDR3 sequence is 14 residues long. Germline loops: CDR1 ENHRY, CDR2 SYGVKD.

The V and J genes are TRBV4-3 and TRBJ1-4; D not certain. There are 16 residues in the CDR3. Trimming cost V 0 bases and J 8 bases, with 16 bases left between them. The germline V gene has CDR1 LGHNA and CDR2 YSLEER. The CDR3 region is CASSQDGPDLGEKLFF. The DNA of the CDR3 is TGCGCCAGCAGCCAAGATGGGCCCGACCTGGGGGAAAAACTGTTTTTT.

Worth noting for this clone: A read error is likely here: a far larger clone is one base away. The chain links TRBV27 to TRBJ1-5; TRBD1 aligns across 7 bases. Germline-derived CDR1 and CDR2 are MNHEY and SMNVEV (reference sequence). The CDR3 consists of 15 residues. V gave up 6 bases and J gave up 6 bases; unmatched junction bases: 11. This chain's CDR3 is CASRRGQVGSQPQHF. For the CDR3, the DNA is TGTGCCAGCAGAAGAGGACAGGTGGGCAGTCAGCCCCAGCATTTT.

The chain links TRBV7-9 to TRBJ2-2; D ambiguous. Trimming shortened V by 4 bases and J by 6 bases, and 12 bases separated the two germline ends. This CDR3 region has 14 residues. CDR1 SEHNR and CDR2 FQNEAQ come from the germline V gene (reference sequence). The CDR3 here is CASSYGLLAGELFF. The CDR3 DNA is TGTGCCAGCAGCTACGGATTATTAGCCGGGGAGCTGTTTTTT. Using reference TRBV7-9 and TRBJ2-2 for the parts outside the CDR3, the full variable domain is DTGVSQNPRHKITKRGQNVTFRCDPISEHNRLYWYRQTLGQGPEFLTYFQNEAQLEKSRLLSDRFSAERPKGSFSTLEIQRTEQGDSAMYLCASSYGLLAGELFFGEGSRLTVL.

V usage is TRBV30 and J usage is TRBJ1-2; the D gene is possibly TRBD1 (5 bases). Germline CDR1 and CDR2: GTSNPN and SVGIG (reference sequence). The CDR3 sequence is 12 residues long. Trimming pared 2 bases from V and 7 bases from J, leaving 11 bases between. DNA of the CDR3: TGTGCCTGGAGTCTTTCAGGGATTGGCTACACCTTC. This codes for CAWSLSGIGYTF.

The chain links TRBV5-6 to TRBJ2-2; no reliable D call. CDR1 is SGHDT, CDR2 YYEEEE, per germline. Trimming removed 0 bases at V and 3 bases at J, with 3 bases between. This CDR3 is built from 13 residues. The CDR3 coding sequence is TGTGCCAGCAGCTTGGGGGACACCGGGGAGCTGTTTTTT. Protein product: CASSLGDTGELFF.

This sequence joins TRBV30 and TRBJ2-5; tentatively, D is TRBD1 (5 bases). Germline V CDR1 and CDR2: GTSNPN, SVGIG (reference sequence). The CDR3 covers 14 residues. V lost 1 base, J lost 4 bases, and 13 bases lay in between. The CDR3 reads CAWSEGRPRETQYF. In nucleotides, the CDR3 is TGTGCCTGGAGTGAGGGGCGCCCGAGAGAGACCCAGTACTTC.

A word on this clone: A read error may explain this, as a much larger clone is one base away. V usage is TRBV6-4 and J usage is TRBJ2-7; 9 bases agree with TRBD2. Germline values: CDR1 MRHNA, CDR2 SNTAGT. The CDR3 loop spans 15 amino acids. Here the CDR3 DNA reads TGTGCCAGCAGTGCGGTATTAGCGGGAGCTGACGAGCAGTATTTC. Amino acids: CASSAVLAGADEQYF.

The count of this clone is one. The rearrangement links TRBV28 to TRBJ1-1; D is ambiguous. Per germline, CDR1 MDHEN and CDR2 SYDVKM. V was trimmed by 8 bases and J by 2 bases, leaving 15 bases between them. This CDR3 comprises 14 residues. CDR3 protein: CASGPDPGNTEAFF. The CDR3 DNA follows: TGTGCCAGCGGTCCCGACCCCGGTAACACTGAAGCTTTCTTT.

The rearrangement links TRBV2 to TRBJ1-2; unclear D gene. CDR1 and CDR2 (germline): SNHLY, FYNNEI. The CDR3 runs 10 residues. The V end lost 8 bases, the J end lost 4 bases, and 5 bases lay between the germline ends. The DNA for the CDR3 is TGTGCCAGCGGCTCCTATGGCTACACCTTC. Its translation is CASGSYGYTF.

The J gene is TRBJ2-5, the V gene TRBV25-1; 16 nucleotides match TRBD2. J gave up 5 bases and V 5 bases, and 5 bases lay outside the gene matches. Germline V lookup: CDR1 MGHDK, CDR2 SYGVNS. The CDR3 covers 16 residues. CDR3 amino acids: CASSPGTSGRGETQYF. The CDR3 region has the DNA TGTGCCAGCAGTCCCGGGACTAGCGGGAGGGGGGAGACCCAGTACTTC. Using reference TRBV25-1 and TRBJ2-5 for the parts outside the CDR3, the full variable domain is EADIYQTPRYLVIGTGKKITLECSQTMGHDKMYWYQQDPGMELHLIHYSYGVNSTEKGDLSSESTVSRIRTEHFPLTLESARPSHTSQYLCASSPGTSGRGETQYFGPGTRLLVL.

This chain connects TRBV7-2 to TRBJ2-2; weak D call: TRBD1 (6 bases). The V gene lost 8 bases and the J gene lost 0 bases, with 13 bases spanning the gap. CDR1 is SGHTA, CDR2 FQGNSA, per germline. The CDR3 is made up of 15 amino acids. CDR3 protein: CASARAGANTGELFF. The DNA for the CDR3 is TGTGCCAGCGCGAGAGCAGGGGCGAACACCGGGGAGCTGTTTTTT.

The DNA of the CDR3 is TGTGCCAGCAGCCCTAGTCCCCGGGATGTGTACGAGCAGTACTTC. It is translated as CASSPSPRDVYEQYF. V usage is TRBV11-3 and J usage is TRBJ2-7, with D possibly matching TRBD2 (5 bases). The CDR3 totals 15 residues. V was cut by 5 bases and J by 4 bases, with 18 bases left in between. Germline CDR1 reads SGHNT; CDR2 reads YENEEA.

The chain couples TRBV6-6 to TRBJ1-5; TRBD1 might be the D (5 bases). CDR3 size: 14 residues. V gave up 6 bases and J gave up 3 bases, with 12 bases separating them. Germline V gene lookup returns CDR1 MNHNY and CDR2 SVGAGI (reference sequence). The CDR3 DNA follows: TGTGCCAGCAGCACAACAGGACCCAATCAGCCCCAGCATTTT. This gives the protein CASSTTGPNQPQHF.

About this clone: A far bigger clonotype differs at one base, so this is likely a read error. The chain combines TRBV27 with TRBJ1-1, with a possible D match to TRBD1 (5 bases). CDR1 and CDR2 from the germline V gene are MNHEY and SMNVEV (reference sequence). This CDR3 is built from 14 residues. The V end was cut by 6 bases, the J end by 1 base, with 12 bases between. CDR3 loop: CASSHGTQNTEAFF. CDR3 sequence (DNA): TGTGCCAGCAGCCATGGGACGCAGAACACTGAAGCTTTCTTT.

This chain connects TRBV5-6 to TRBJ2-1; D is uncertain. The germline V and J ends were trimmed by 4 bases and 12 bases, with 20 bases remaining between them. Germline V CDR1 and CDR2: SGHDT, YYEEEE. The CDR3 has 14 amino acids. For the CDR3, the DNA is TGTGCCAGCAGCCCCCGGGCCCTAAAAACTCGGCAGTTCTTC. Its protein product is CASSPRALKTRQFF.